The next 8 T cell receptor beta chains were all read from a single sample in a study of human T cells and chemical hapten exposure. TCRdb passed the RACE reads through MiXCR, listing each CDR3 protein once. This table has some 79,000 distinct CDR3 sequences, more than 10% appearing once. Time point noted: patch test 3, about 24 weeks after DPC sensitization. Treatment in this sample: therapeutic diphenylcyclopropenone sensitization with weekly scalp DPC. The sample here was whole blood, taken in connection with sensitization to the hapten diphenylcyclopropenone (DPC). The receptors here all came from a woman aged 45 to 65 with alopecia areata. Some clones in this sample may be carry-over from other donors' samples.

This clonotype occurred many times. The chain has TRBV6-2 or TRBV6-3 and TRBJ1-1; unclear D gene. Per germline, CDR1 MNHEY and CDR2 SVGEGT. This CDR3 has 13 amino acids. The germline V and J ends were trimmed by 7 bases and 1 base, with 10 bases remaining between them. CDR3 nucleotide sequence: TGTGCCAGCATCACTCCGGGGAACACTGAAGCTTTCTTT. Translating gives CASITPGNTEAFF.

Here the CDR3 reads CSAKQGAGQPQHF. The CDR3 DNA reads TGCAGTGCCAAACAGGGGGCCGGACAGCCCCAGCATTTT. V usage is TRBV20-1 and J usage is TRBJ1-5; TRBD1 agrees at 9 bases. Germline V gives CDR1 DFQATT, CDR2 SNEGSKA (reference sequence). The CDR3 consists of 13 residues. After removal of 6 bases from V and 7 bases from J, the junction contained 7 bases not matched to a gene.

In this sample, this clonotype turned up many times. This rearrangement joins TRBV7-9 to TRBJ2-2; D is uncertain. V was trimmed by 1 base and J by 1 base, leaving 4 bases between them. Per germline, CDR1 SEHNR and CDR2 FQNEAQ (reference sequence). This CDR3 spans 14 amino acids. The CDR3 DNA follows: TGTGCCAGCAGCTTAGGCAGGAACACCGGGGAGCTGTTTTTT. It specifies CASSLGRNTGELFF.

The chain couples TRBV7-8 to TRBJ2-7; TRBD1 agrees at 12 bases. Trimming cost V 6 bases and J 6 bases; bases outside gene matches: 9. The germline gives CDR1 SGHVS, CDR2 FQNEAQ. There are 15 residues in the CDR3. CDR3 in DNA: TGTGCCAGCAGTTCATCGGGACAGGGGGCGGGCGAGCAGTACTTC. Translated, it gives CASSSSGQGAGEQYF.

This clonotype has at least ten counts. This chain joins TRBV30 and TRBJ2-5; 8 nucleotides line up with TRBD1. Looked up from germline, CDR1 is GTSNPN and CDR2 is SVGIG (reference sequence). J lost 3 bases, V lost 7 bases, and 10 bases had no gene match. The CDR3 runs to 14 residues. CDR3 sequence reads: CAFLQGVREETQYF. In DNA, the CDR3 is TGTGCCTTCCTACAGGGGGTAAGGGAAGAGACCCAGTACTTC. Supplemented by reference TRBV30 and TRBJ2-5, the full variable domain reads SQTIHQWPATLVQPVGSPLSLECTVEGTSNPNLYWYRQAAGRGLQLLFYSVGIGQISSEVPQNLSASRPQDRQFILSSKKLLLSDSGFYLCAFLQGVREETQYFGPGTRLLVL.

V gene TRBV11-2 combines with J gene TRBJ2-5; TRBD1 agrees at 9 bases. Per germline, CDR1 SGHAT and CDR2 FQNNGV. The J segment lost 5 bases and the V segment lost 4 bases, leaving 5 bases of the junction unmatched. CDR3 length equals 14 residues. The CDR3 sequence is CASSSGQGSETQYF. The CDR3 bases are TGTGCCAGCAGCTCGGGACAGGGAAGCGAGACCCAGTACTTC.

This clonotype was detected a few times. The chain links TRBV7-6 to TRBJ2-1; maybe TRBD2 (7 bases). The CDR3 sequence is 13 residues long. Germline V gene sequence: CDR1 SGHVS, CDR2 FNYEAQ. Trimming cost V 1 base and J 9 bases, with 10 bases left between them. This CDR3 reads CASSLEGGVEQFF. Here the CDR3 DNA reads TGTGCCAGCAGCTTAGAGGGGGGGGTTGAGCAGTTCTTC.

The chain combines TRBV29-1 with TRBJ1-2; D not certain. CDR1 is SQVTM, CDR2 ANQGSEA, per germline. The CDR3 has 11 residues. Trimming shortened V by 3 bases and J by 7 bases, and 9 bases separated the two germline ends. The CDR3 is CSVEEASGYTF. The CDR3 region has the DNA TGCAGCGTTGAGGAGGCAAGTGGCTACACCTTC.